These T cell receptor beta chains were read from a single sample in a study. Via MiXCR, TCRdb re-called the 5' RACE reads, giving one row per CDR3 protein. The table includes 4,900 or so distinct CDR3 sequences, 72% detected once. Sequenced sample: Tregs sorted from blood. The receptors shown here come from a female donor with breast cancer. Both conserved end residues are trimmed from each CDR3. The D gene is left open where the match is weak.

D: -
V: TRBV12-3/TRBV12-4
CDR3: ASRYGQLEAF

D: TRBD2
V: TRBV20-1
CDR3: SARGGDYEQY

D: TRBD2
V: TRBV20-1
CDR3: SARGLAGSGFQY

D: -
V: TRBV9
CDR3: ASSPPLAGREEQY

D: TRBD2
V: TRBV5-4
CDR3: ASSLGLAGVVYEQF

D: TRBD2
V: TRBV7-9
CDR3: ASSLVAGGQETQY

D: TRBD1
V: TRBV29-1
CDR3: SVPGTGVGVGELF

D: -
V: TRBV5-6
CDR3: ASTTSSSYNEQF

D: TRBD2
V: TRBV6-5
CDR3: ASSYPAGAYNEQF

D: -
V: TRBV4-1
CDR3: ASSQDRGTYEQY

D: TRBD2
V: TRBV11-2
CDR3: ATTGTSGTSYNEQF

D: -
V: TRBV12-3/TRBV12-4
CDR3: ASSLTVGSGELF

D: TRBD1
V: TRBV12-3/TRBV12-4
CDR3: ASSPTRTGLNYGYT

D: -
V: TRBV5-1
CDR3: ASSLRDRYTGELF

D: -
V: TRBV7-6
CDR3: AGSLAEVSDTQY

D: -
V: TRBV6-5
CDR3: ASSQGHSNQPQH

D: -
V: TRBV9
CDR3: ASSSTGTDNSYNEQF

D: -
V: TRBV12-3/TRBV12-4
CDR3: ASTREMNTEAL

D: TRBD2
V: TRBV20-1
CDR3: SAGRLAGIPPHGEQY

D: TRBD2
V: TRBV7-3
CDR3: ASSRTTSGYNEQF

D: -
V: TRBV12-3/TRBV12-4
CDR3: ASSYRQGNEQY

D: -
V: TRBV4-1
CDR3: ASSQLGGGGHEQY